The rows below give T cell receptor beta chains drawn from one sample of a study of blood T cell repertoires in COVID-19. The table came from immunoSEQ multiplex PCR; TCRdb's copy has only in-frame clones and leaves some out. Of approximately 190,000 clones listed, about nine tenths are singletons. Sequenced: peripheral blood. These receptors were obtained from a man older than 75 with acute or convalescent COVID-19. The conserved cysteine and the conserved F or W are not part of the CDR3 here. D genes are given only for firm matches.

D,J,V,CDR3
-,TRBJ2-1,TRBV11-2,ASSLAQYNEQF
TRBD1,TRBJ1-2,TRBV19,ASSRGQGGYGYT
-,TRBJ1-1,TRBV5-1,ASSPRLNTEAF
TRBD1,TRBJ1-2,TRBV28,ASHGQATYGYT
-,TRBJ2-3,TRBV5-6,ASSPGGNTDTQY
-,TRBJ2-2,TRBV10-3,AIGGTENTGELF
-,TRBJ1-3,TRBV7-8,ASSQQGLAGNTIY
-,TRBJ1-1,TRBV6-8,ASHKRVMNTEAF
TRBD2,TRBJ2-1,TRBV7-3,ASSDALAGAEQF
-,TRBJ2-6,TRBV5-1,ASSPSGTGANVLT
TRBD2,TRBJ2-5,TRBV10-3,AISESGLAGETQY
-,TRBJ1-1,TRBV18,ASSPPRGGNTEAF
TRBD2,TRBJ2-7,TRBV7-9,ASSPASGGLYEQY
TRBD1,TRBJ1-1,TRBV4-3,ASSQDLPGQGGGHTEAF
-,TRBJ1-3,TRBV7-2,ASSLRSRGTGNTIY
TRBD1,TRBJ1-1,TRBV30,AWRRTGRVNTEAF
-,TRBJ2-3,TRBV5-1,ASSLGGRLTDTQY
-,TRBJ2-5,TRBV28,ASSSRGSSQETQY